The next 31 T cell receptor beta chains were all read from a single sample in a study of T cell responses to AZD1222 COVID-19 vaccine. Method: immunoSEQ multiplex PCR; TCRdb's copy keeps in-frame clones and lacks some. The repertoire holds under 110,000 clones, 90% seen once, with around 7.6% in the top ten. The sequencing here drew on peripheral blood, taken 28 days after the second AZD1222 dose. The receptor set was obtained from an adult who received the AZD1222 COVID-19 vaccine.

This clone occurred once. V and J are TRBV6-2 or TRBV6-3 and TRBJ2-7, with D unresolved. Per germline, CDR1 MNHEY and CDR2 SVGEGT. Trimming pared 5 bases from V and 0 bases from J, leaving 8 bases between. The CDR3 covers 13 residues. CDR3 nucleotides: TGTGCCAGCAGTAAAGACCTCTCCTACGAGCAGTACTTC. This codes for CASSKDLSYEQYF.

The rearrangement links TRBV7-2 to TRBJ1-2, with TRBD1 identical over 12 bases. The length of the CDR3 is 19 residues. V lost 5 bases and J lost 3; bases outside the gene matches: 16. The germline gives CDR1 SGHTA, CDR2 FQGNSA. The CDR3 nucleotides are TGTGCCAGCAGCCCCCATCGGATGGGGACAGGGGGCTCCTACTATGGCTACACCTTC. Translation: CASSPHRMGTGGSYYGYTF.

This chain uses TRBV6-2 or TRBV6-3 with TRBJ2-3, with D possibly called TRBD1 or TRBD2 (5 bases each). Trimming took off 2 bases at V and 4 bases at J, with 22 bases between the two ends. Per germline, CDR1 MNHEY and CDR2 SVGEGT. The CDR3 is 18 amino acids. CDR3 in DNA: TGTGCCAGCAGTTACCCGATCCGGGGCCTAAGGCGCGCAGATACGCAGTATTTT. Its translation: CASSYPIRGLRRADTQYF.

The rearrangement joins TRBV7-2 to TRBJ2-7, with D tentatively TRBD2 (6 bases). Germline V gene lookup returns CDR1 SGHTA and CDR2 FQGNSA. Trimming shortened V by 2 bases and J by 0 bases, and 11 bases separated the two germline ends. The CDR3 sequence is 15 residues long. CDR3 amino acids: CASSLQTGDSYEQYF. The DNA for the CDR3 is TGTGCCAGCAGCTTACAGACGGGGGACTCCTACGAGCAGTACTTC.

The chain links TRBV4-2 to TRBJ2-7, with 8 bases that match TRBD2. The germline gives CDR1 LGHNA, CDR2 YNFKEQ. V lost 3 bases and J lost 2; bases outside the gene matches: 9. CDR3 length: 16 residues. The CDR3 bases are TGTGCCAGCAGCCAGGAACCCACGGGGGGGACCTACGAGCAGTACTTC. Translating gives CASSQEPTGGTYEQYF.

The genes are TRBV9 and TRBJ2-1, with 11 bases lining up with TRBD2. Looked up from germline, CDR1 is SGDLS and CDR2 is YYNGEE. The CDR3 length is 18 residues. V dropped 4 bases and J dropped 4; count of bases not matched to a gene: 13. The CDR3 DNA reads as TGTGCCAGCAGCTCTAACCGACTAGCGGGAAGTGATTACAATGAGCAGTTCTTC. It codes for CASSSNRLAGSDYNEQFF.

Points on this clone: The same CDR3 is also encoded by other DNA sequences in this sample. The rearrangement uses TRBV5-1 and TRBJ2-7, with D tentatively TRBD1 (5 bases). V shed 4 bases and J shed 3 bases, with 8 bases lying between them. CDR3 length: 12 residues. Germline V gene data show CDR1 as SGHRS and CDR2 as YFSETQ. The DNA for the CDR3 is TGCGCCAGCAGCCCCGACAGCTACGAGCAGTACTTC. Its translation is CASSPDSYEQYF.

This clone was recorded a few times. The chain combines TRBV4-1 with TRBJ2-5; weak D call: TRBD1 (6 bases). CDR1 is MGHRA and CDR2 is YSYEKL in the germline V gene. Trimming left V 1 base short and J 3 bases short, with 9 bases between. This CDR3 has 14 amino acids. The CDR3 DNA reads TGCGCCAGCAGCCAAGGGCCAGGGGAAGAGACCCAGTACTTC. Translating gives CASSQGPGEETQYF.

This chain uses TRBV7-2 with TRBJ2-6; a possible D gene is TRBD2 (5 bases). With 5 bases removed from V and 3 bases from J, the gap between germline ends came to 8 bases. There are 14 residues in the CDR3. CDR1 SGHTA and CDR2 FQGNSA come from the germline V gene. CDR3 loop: CASSRTFGANVLTF. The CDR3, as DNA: TGTGCCAGCAGCAGGACTTTTGGGGCCAACGTCCTGACTTTC.

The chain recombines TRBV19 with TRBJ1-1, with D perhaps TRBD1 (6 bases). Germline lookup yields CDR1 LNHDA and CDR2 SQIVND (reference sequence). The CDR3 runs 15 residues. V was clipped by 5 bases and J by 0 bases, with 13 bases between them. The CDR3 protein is CASSPETGMNTEAFF. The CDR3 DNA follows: TGTGCCAGTAGTCCAGAGACAGGTATGAACACTGAAGCTTTCTTT.

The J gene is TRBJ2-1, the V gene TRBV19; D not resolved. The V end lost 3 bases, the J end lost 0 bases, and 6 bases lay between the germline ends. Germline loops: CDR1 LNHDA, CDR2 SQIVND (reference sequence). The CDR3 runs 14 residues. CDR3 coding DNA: TGTGCCAGTAGTATCGGACGCTCCTACAATGAGCAGTTCTTC. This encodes CASSIGRSYNEQFF.

The CDR3 region is CASSLGRGWDSYEQYF. DNA for the CDR3: TGTGCCAGCAGCTTAGGCCGGGGCTGGGACTCCTACGAGCAGTACTTC. The gene calls are TRBV13 and TRBJ2-7; perhaps D is TRBD1 or TRBD2 (5 bases each). This CDR3 is 16 amino acids long. The V gene's germline CDR1 is PRHDT and CDR2 FYEKMQ (reference sequence). V dropped 0 bases and J dropped 0 bases, with 12 bases sitting between them.

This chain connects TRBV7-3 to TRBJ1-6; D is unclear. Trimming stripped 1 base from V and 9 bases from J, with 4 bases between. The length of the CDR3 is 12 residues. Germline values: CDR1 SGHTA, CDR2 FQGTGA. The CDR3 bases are TGTGCCAGCAGCTTAATTGGTTCACCCCTCCACTTT. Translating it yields CASSLIGSPLHF. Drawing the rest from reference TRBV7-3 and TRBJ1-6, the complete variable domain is GAGVSQTPSNKVTEKGKYVELRCDPISGHTALYWYRQSLGQGPEFLIYFQGTGAADDSGLPNDRFFAVRPEGSVSTLKIQRTERGDSAVYLCASSLIGSPLHFGNGTRLTVT.

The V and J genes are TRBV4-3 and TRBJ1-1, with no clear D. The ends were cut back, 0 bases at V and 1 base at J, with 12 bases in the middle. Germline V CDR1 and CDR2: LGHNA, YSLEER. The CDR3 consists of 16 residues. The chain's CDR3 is CASSQELGRSNTEAFF. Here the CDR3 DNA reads TGCGCCAGCAGCCAAGAACTTGGTAGATCGAACACTGAAGCTTTCTTT.

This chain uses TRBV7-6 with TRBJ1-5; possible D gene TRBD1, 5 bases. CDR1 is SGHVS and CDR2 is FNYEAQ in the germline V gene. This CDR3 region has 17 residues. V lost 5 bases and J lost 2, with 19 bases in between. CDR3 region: CASSQLGPGMGNQPQHF. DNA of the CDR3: TGTGCCAGCAGCCAGTTAGGCCCAGGGATGGGCAATCAGCCCCAGCATTTT.

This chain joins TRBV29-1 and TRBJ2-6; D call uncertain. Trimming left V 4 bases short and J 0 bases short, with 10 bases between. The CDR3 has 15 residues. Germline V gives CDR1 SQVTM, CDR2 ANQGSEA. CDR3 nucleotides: TGCAGCGTTGTTGGACGTCACTCTGGGGCCAACGTCCTGACTTTC. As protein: CSVVGRHSGANVLTF.

Here the CDR3 reads CASSSTWREQYF. Here the CDR3 DNA reads TGTGCCAGCAGTTCAACCTGGCGGGAGCAGTACTTC. V gene TRBV6-5 combines with J gene TRBJ2-7; D unresolved. Germline V gene data show CDR1 as MNHEY and CDR2 as SVGAGI. V shed 4 bases and J shed 7 bases, with 11 bases lying between them. The CDR3 sequence is 12 residues long.

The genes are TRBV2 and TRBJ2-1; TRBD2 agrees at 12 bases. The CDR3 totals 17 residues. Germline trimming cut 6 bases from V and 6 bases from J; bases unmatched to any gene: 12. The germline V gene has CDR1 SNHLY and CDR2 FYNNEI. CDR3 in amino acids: CASRDSKTSGGSNEQFF. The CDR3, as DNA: TGTGCCAGCAGAGACTCTAAGACTAGCGGGGGTAGCAATGAGCAGTTCTTC. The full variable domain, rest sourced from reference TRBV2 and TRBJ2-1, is EPEVTQTPSHQVTQMGQEVILRCVPISNHLYFYWYRQILGQKVEFLVSFYNNEISEKSEIFDDQFSVERPDGSNFTLKIRSTKLEDSAMYFCASRDSKTSGGSNEQFFGPGTRLTVL.

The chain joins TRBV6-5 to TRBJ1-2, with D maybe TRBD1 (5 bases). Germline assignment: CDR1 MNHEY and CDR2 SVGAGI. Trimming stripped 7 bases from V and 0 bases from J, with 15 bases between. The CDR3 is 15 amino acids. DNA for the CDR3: TGTGCCAGCACCGGAGTGGACAAAGCTAACTATGGCTACACCTTC. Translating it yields CASTGVDKANYGYTF.

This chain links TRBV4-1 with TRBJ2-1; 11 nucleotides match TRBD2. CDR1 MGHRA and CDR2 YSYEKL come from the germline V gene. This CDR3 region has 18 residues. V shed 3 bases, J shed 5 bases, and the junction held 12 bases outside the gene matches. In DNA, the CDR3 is TGCGCCAGCAGCCAGACGAGGGAACTAGCGGGGGCCCACAATGAGCAGTTCTTC. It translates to CASSQTRELAGAHNEQFF.

The CDR3 reads CASSYGGQGAGNEQFF. Written as DNA, the CDR3 is TGTGCCAGCAGTTACGGGGGGCAGGGGGCCGGTAATGAGCAGTTCTTC. The V gene is TRBV6-5, the J gene TRBJ2-1, with TRBD1 matching over 8 bases. Germline V gene data show CDR1 as MNHEY and CDR2 as SVGAGI. J gave up 7 bases and V 2 bases, and 10 bases lay outside the gene matches. CDR3 size: 16 residues.

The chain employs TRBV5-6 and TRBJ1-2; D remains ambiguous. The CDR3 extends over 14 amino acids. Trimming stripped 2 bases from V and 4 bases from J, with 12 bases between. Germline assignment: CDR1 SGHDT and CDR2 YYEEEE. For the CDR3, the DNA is TGTGCCAGCAGCTTAAAGGATTATGGCTATGGCTACACCTTC. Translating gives CASSLKDYGYGYTF.

The CDR3: CSGGTGSNEKLFF. The CDR3 bases are TGCAGCGGGGGGACAGGGTCTAATGAAAAACTGTTTTTT. The V gene is TRBV29-1, the J gene TRBJ1-4; TRBD1 agrees at 9 bases. Germline V gene lookup returns CDR1 SQVTM and CDR2 ANQGSEA. The CDR3 is 13 amino acids. V shed 7 bases, J shed 3 bases, and the junction held 3 bases outside the gene matches.

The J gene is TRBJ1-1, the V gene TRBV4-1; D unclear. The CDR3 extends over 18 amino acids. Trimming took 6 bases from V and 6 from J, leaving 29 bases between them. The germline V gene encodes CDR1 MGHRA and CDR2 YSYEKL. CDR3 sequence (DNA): TGCGCCAGCAGTCCGATGGCAGGTTTACCTAAGTCCGCCTCTGAAGCTTTCTTT. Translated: CASSPMAGLPKSASEAFF.

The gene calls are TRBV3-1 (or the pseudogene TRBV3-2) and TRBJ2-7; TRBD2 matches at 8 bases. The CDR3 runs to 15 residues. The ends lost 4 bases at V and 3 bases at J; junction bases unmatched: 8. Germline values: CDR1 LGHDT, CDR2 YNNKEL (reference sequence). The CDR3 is CASSPWTSLNYEQYF. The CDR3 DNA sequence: TGTGCCAGCAGCCCATGGACTAGCTTAAACTACGAGCAGTACTTC.

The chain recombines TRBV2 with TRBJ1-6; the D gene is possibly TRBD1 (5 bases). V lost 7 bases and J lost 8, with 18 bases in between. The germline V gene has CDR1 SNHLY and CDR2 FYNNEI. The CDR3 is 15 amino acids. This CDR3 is CASTAGRRAYSPLHF. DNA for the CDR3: TGTGCCAGCACTGCGGGACGGAGGGCGTATTCACCCCTCCACTTT.

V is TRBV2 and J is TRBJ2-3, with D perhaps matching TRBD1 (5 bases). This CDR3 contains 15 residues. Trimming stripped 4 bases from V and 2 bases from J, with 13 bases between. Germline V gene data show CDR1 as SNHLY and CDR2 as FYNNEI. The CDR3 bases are TGTGCCAGCAGTGTAAATCAGGGATTCACAGATACGCAGTATTTT. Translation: CASSVNQGFTDTQYF.

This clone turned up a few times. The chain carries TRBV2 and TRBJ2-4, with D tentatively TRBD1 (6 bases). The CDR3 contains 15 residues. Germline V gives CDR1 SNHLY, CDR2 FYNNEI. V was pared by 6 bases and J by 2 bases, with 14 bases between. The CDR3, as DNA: TGTGCCAGCAGCCCAACAGGGCCATCCAAAAACATTCAGTACTTC. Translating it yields CASSPTGPSKNIQYF.

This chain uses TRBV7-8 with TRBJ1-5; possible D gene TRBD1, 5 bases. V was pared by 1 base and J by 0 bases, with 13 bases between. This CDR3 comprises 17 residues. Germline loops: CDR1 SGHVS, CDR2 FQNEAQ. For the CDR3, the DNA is TGTGCCAGCAGCTTAGTGGGGGGACCTTATAGCAATCAGCCCCAGCATTTT. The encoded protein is CASSLVGGPYSNQPQHF.

In DNA form, the CDR3 reads TGTGCCAGCAGCTTAACTGGGGGACAGGGGGTCTACGAGCAGTACTTC. Protein: CASSLTGGQGVYEQYF. The chain links TRBV7-2 to TRBJ2-7, with TRBD1 matching 11 bases. The V gene's germline CDR1 is SGHTA and CDR2 FQGNSA. CDR3 length: 16 amino acids. J was trimmed by 3 bases and V by 2 bases; bases with no gene match: 6.

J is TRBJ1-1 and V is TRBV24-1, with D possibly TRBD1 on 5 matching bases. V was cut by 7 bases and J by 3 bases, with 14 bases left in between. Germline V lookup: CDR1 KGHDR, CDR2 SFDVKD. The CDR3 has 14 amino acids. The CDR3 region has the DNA TGTGCCACCAGGGGAACAGGATTGTACACTGAAGCTTTCTTT. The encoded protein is CATRGTGLYTEAFF.